This entry describes one T cell receptor beta chain. Its matching antigen is unknown. The V and J ends lost 5 bases and 4 bases respectively, with 14 bases between them. Germline loops: CDR1 LNHDA, CDR2 SQIVND (reference sequence). This CDR3 is 14 amino acids long. The method was immunoSEQ multiplex PCR; TCRdb's version includes in-frame clones alone and lacks a portion of them. The data contain about 63,000 clones, 80% to 90% of them singletons. The data derive from a study of OX40 agonist ivuxolimab in advanced cancers. Study observations and caveats: Expanded clones were, on average, more numerous in CD8+ T cells than in CD4+.

Sequencing used CD4+ or CD8+ T cells sorted from blood, obtained in a trial of the OX40 agonist ivuxolimab. The receptor's source is an adult with an advanced solid tumor such as melanoma, head and neck, liver or kidney cancer. This chain uses TRBV19 with TRBJ1-1, with unresolved D. CDR3 region: CASSAGSFGTEAFF. The CDR3 nucleotides read TGTGCCAGTAGTGCTGGGAGTTTCGGCACTGAAGCTTTCTTT.